The rows below give T cell receptor beta chains drawn from one sample of a study of lymphopenia after photon versus proton radiotherapy. The table came from immunoSEQ multiplex PCR; TCRdb's copy has only in-frame clones and leaves some out. The table lists roughly 15,000 clones, approximately 83% of them singletons. Here the sequenced sample was peripheral blood, taken from a patient treated with photon-based radiotherapy. All receptors derive from a man aged 50-60 years with gastric cancer. CDR3s include the opening cysteine and the closing phenylalanine or tryptophan. The D gene is left open where the match is weak. Clone size is stated in some rows and not others, as once, few, many or a class when expanded.

>NA|NA|TRBV27|TRBJ2-3
TGTGCCAGCAGTTGGGCCAGGGGTCGCACAGATACGCAGTATTTT
CASSWARGRTDTQYF
>medium-sized|TRBD1|TRBV6-1|TRBJ2-7
TGTGCCAGCAGTGAAGGGCAGGGGGTTCAACAGTACTTC
CASSEGQGVQQYF
>NA|NA|TRBV6-5|TRBJ2-2
TGTGCCAGCAGGAGGAGCGTAGACGGGGAGCTGTTTTTT
CASRRSVDGELFF
>NA|NA|TRBV7-2|TRBJ2-5
TGTGCCAGCAGCCGGGACAACCAAGAGACCCAGTACTTC
CASSRDNQETQYF
>NA|TRBD1|TRBV5-1|TRBJ1-2
TGCGCCAGCAGCTTCGGGACAGTAGGAGGCTACACCTTC
CASSFGTVGGYTF
>NA|TRBD1|TRBV5-1|TRBJ1-2
TGCGCCAGCAGCTTATCCGGGACAGGGGGCGAGGGCTACACCTTC
CASSLSGTGGEGYTF
>NA|NA|TRBV19|TRBJ1-2
TGTGCCAGTAGTATAGATCTTGGTGGCTACACCTTC
CASSIDLGGYTF
>NA|NA|TRBV19|TRBJ1-3
TGTGCCAGTAGTCCGAATCTAGGGGGAAACACCATATATTTT
CASSPNLGGNTIYF
>NA|NA|TRBV27|TRBJ2-1
TGTGCCAGCAGTTTACGTCCGGGACTCCAGCGGCGAGGGGCCTACAATGAGCAGTTCTTC
CASSLRPGLQRRGAYNEQFF
>NA|NA|TRBV10-3|TRBJ2-5
TGTGCCATCAGCCCCGACACCCTCCAAGAGACCCAGTACTTC
CAISPDTLQETQYF
>once|NA|TRBV19|TRBJ2-1
TGTGCCAGTAGTATACCCCTGCACAATGAGCAGTTCTTC
CASSIPLHNEQFF
>NA|TRBD1|TRBV10-2|TRBJ1-3
TGCGCCAGCAGTGGGGGGGACAGGTTCGGAAACACCATATATTTT
CASSGGDRFGNTIYF
>few|TRBD1|TRBV9|TRBJ1-3
TGTGCCAGCAGCGTCAGACAGGGAGGTTCTGGAAACACCATATATTTT
CASSVRQGGSGNTIYF
>NA|NA|TRBV15|TRBJ2-1
TGTGCCACCAGCCCCCACCGGGGCTACAATGAGCAGTTCTTC
CATSPHRGYNEQFF
>NA|NA|TRBV5-6|TRBJ1-6
TGTGCCAGCAGCTTACGCGACAGGAATTCACCCCTCCACTTT
CASSLRDRNSPLHF
>NA|NA|TRBV6-1|TRBJ1-6
TGTGCCAGCAGTAAAGGGTTTTTTGTGCAGGTGGGGGTGAATTCACCCCTCCACTTT
CASSKGFFVQVGVNSPLHF
>NA|TRBD1|TRBV5-1|TRBJ1-2
TGCGCCAGCAGCTTGGGGGGGACAGTCCCATCCTATGGCTACACCTTC
CASSLGGTVPSYGYTF
>medium-sized|NA|TRBV5-4|TRBJ2-3
TGTGCCAGCAGTCCTACAGGGGATACGCAGTATTTT
CASSPTGDTQYF
>NA|NA|TRBV7-9|TRBJ1-1
TGTGCCAGCAGCCTCGGGACTCTAGTAAGGGGCACTGAAGCTTTCTTT
CASSLGTLVRGTEAFF
>NA|NA|TRBV25-1|TRBJ1-3
TGTGCCAGCAGTGATCCAGGTCTCTCTGGAAACACCATATATTTT
CASSDPGLSGNTIYF
>NA|NA|TRBV9|TRBJ2-3
TGTGCCAGCAGCGTAGGTCAGGGGACAGATACGCAGTATTTT
CASSVGQGTDTQYF
>NA|NA|TRBV11-2|TRBJ1-2
TGTGCCAGCAGCTTAAACGTAGGTGGCTACACCTTC
CASSLNVGGYTF
>NA|NA|TRBV10-3|TRBJ1-1
TGTGCCATCACGGTTGGGAGAGAAGCTTTCTTT
CAITVGREAFF
>few|TRBD1|TRBV6-1|TRBJ1-2
TGTGCCAGCAGCCCTACCACAGGGGACTATGGCTACACCTTC
CASSPTTGDYGYTF
>NA|NA|TRBV7-3|TRBJ2-1
TGTGCCAGCAGCCTAAGGGCAGCAGCTTACAATGAGCAGTTCTTC
CASSLRAAAYNEQFF
>NA|TRBD2|TRBV7-2|TRBJ2-3
TGTGCCAGTAGATTAGCGGGGAGCACAGATACGCAGTATTTT
CASRLAGSTDTQYF
>NA|NA|TRBV6-6|TRBJ2-1
TGTGCCAGCAGTGACAGCGACAACAATGAGCAGTTCTTC
CASSDSDNNEQFF
>NA|TRBD2|TRBV5-1|TRBJ2-3
TGCGCCAGCAGCTTCCCTTCACTAGCGGGGGCAGATACGCAGTATTTT
CASSFPSLAGADTQYF
>NA|NA|TRBV7-9|TRBJ1-2
TGTGCCAGCAGCTTAGCCACAGGGCCCTTCTATGGCTACACCTTC
CASSLATGPFYGYTF
>few|NA|TRBV7-3|TRBJ1-6
TGTGCCAGCAGCTTAAGTCAGAATTCACCCCTCCACTTT
CASSLSQNSPLHF
>NA|NA|TRBV11-2|TRBJ2-5
TGTGCCAGCAGCTTAGGGGGCGGCGAGACCCAGTACTTC
CASSLGGGETQYF
>NA|TRBD1|TRBV5-1|TRBJ2-7
TGCGCCAGCAGCTTGAGGGACAGATTATACGAGCAGTACTTC
CASSLRDRLYEQYF
>NA|NA|TRBV27|TRBJ1-6
TGTGCCAGCAGGGACCAAGGGCCATTAGGGAATTCACCCCTCCACTTT
CASRDQGPLGNSPLHF
>NA|NA|TRBV30|TRBJ1-3
TGTGCCTCTATGGGACTGCCTGGAAACACCATATATTTT
CASMGLPGNTIYF
>once|NA|TRBV7-3|TRBJ2-3
TGTGCCAGCAGCTTTACCCCCCCAGATACGCAGTATTTT
CASSFTPPDTQYF
>NA|NA|TRBV5-1|TRBJ2-7
TGCGCCAGCAGCTTGAACCCAGGGGTCTCCTACGAGCAGTACTTC
CASSLNPGVSYEQYF
>NA|TRBD1|TRBV18|TRBJ1-5
TGTGCCAGCTCACGGGACAGGACGAATCAGCCCCAGCATTTT
CASSRDRTNQPQHF
>NA|NA|TRBV2|TRBJ1-2
TGTGCCAGCAGTCCTTGGGGCCAAGAGAGCTACACCTTC
CASSPWGQESYTF
>NA|NA|TRBV7-8|TRBJ2-2
TGTGCCAGCAGCCTAAGACTAGACACCGGGGAGCTGTTTTTT
CASSLRLDTGELFF
>once|NA|TRBV19|TRBJ1-1
TGTGCCAGTAGTATGGGGTCTAGGCCCGACACTGAAGCTTTCTTT
CASSMGSRPDTEAFF
>once|NA|TRBV19|TRBJ1-5
TGTGCCAGTATGGTGGGGGGCGTAATTCAGCCCCAGCATTTT
CASMVGGVIQPQHF
>once|NA|TRBV25-1|TRBJ1-4
TGTGCCAGCAGTGGACAGGATCCAAATGAAAAACTGTTTTTT
CASSGQDPNEKLFF
>few|NA|TRBV19|TRBJ1-2
TGTGCCAGTAGTGCAGCGGGGTATGGCTACACCTTC
CASSAAGYGYTF
>NA|NA|TRBV7-4|TRBJ1-5
TGTGCCAGCAGCTTAGCAGGGTGGAACAATCAGCCCCAGCATTTT
CASSLAGWNNQPQHF
>NA|NA|TRBV6-1|TRBJ1-1
TGTGCCAGCAGTCCGAAGGGGGAAGGCACTGAAGCTTTCTTT
CASSPKGEGTEAFF
>NA|NA|TRBV2|TRBJ2-2
TGTGCCAGCGTGGTTACCGGGGAGCTGTTTTTT
CASVVTGELFF
>NA|TRBD1|TRBV4-1|TRBJ1-5
TGCGCCAGCAGCCTGACAGGGTTTCATAGCAATCAGCCCCAGCATTTT
CASSLTGFHSNQPQHF
>NA|NA|TRBV7-3|TRBJ2-5
TGTGCCAGCAGCTATGTACACCAAGAGACCCAGTACTTC
CASSYVHQETQYF
>few|NA|TRBV15|TRBJ2-5
TGTGCCACCAGCCAGGTAGCAGGGGAGACCCAGTACTTC
CATSQVAGETQYF
>NA|NA|TRBV5-6|TRBJ2-5
TGTGCCAGCACCTCAGGACGGTTTTCGGGGACCCAGTACTTC
CASTSGRFSGTQYF
>NA|TRBD1|TRBV7-2|TRBJ2-3
TGTGCCAGCAGCACCGGACAGGGAATGGCAGATACGCAGTATTTT
CASSTGQGMADTQYF
>NA|NA|TRBV27|TRBJ2-3
TGTGCCAGCAGTTTAGGGGATACGCAGTATTTT
CASSLGDTQYF
>NA|NA|TRBV5-1|TRBJ2-5
TGCGCCAGCAGCTTGGGTACAGGGATTTTAGAGACCCAGTACTTC
CASSLGTGILETQYF
>NA|NA|TRBV2|TRBJ1-5
TGTGCCAGCAGCCTGGGCTCCAATCAGCCCCAGCATTTT
CASSLGSNQPQHF